This T cell receptor beta chain originates from a study of cytomegalovirus exposure and HLA in healthy donors. At sampling all donors were nominally healthy, likely with unrecorded immune exposures. Overall study results and limits: Available immune exposure information was restricted to CMV serostatus only. For most TCR beta V segments, an earlier analysis put the productive rate at about 87% or about 30% of the time.

Between the trimmed V and J ends, which lost 3 bases and 8 bases, there was a span of 16 bases. The germline V gene has CDR1 KGHSH and CDR2 LQKENI. The CDR3 has 14 amino acids. In the PCR, 60 Vbeta and 13 Jbeta primers were used. The protocol was immunoSEQ multiplex PCR, while the TCRdb copy is restricted to in-frame clones and leaves out a portion. The sample lists roughly 100,000 clones, around 72% occurring once. This clone has a single count. Its matching antigen is unknown. The V and J genes are TRBV18 and TRBJ1-2, with TRBD1 as a possible D gene (6 bases). The source is a man aged 30-40 years in good health and CMV-seronegative. The sequencing input was PBMCs. The DNA for the CDR3 is TGTGCCAGCTCACCCGACTCAGGACAGACCGGCTACACCTTC. It translates to CASSPDSGQTGYTF.